This record concerns one T cell receptor beta chain sequence. Its specificity is not known. This sample is drawn from a study of PD-1 blockade in classical Hodgkin lymphoma. Time point denoted: cycle 4 day 1 (C4D1), after around six weeks of nivolumab. Each patient experienced a relapse that followed autologous stem cell transplantation, and brentuximab vedotin exposure varied. The patients, who had relapsed/refractory classical Hodgkin lymphoma, achieved best responses of complete response, partial response or progressive disease. Study-level findings and limits: Baseline diversity in complete responders resembled that of newly diagnosed patients.

Germline lookup yields CDR1 SEHNR and CDR2 FQNEAQ (reference sequence). The V gene end was trimmed by 5 bases and the J gene end by 2 bases; junction bases not matched to a gene: 14. This CDR3 has 19 amino acids. TCRdb's table, derived via immunoSEQ multiplex PCR, lists solely in-frame clones and lacks some. The sample includes about 50,000 clones, about 75% of them seen just once. The source is a human donor with classical Hodgkin lymphoma. The specimen was peripheral blood mononuclear cells (PBMCs), collected before the fourth cycle of nivolumab. The gene calls are TRBV7-9 and TRBJ2-7; 14 nucleotides agree with TRBD2. The CDR3 DNA sequence: TGTGCCAGCAGCAAAACCCCGGGACTAGCGGGAGAATTGGCCTACGAGCAGTACTTC. Residues: CASSKTPGLAGELAYEQYF.